This passage covers 25 T cell receptor beta chains from one sample sequenced in a study of cytomegalovirus exposure and HLA in healthy donors. The PCR had 60 Vbeta and 13 Jbeta primers. The assay was immunoSEQ multiplex PCR, and TCRdb's table has in-frame clones only and misses some. The sample lists about 200,000 clones; 70% to 90% were seen once. Material: PBMCs. These receptors all stem from a woman in her 30s in good health and CMV-seronegative.

The chain is built from TRBV28 and TRBJ2-3; D remains unclear. Germline V lookup: CDR1 MDHEN, CDR2 SYDVKM. The CDR3 consists of 14 residues. Trimming cost V 2 bases and J 4 bases, with 10 bases left between them. CDR3 nucleotides: TGTGCCAGCAGTTTAGAAAAGGAGCCAGATACGCAGTATTTT. The encoded protein is CASSLEKEPDTQYF.

This sequence joins TRBV19 and TRBJ1-5, with D uncertain. The CDR3 sequence is 14 residues long. The V gene lost 1 base and the J gene lost 3 bases, with 7 bases spanning the gap. CDR1 is LNHDA and CDR2 is SQIVND in the germline V gene (reference sequence). The DNA of the CDR3 is TGTGCCAGTAGTATAGGCGGGTTCAATCAGCCCCAGCATTTT. Translating gives CASSIGGFNQPQHF.

The chain combines TRBV27 with TRBJ2-2, with D possibly being TRBD1 (5 bases). V was trimmed by 7 bases and J by 2 bases, leaving 8 bases between them. The CDR3 extends over 13 amino acids. Germline CDR1 is MNHEY and CDR2 is SMNVEV (reference sequence). This CDR3 reads CASMTANTGELFF. The CDR3 DNA is TGTGCCAGCATGACAGCCAACACCGGGGAGCTGTTTTTT.

The genes are TRBV7-9 and TRBJ2-7, with 8 bases aligning to TRBD1. CDR1 and CDR2 from the germline V gene are SEHNR and FQNEAQ (reference sequence). The ends lost 6 bases at V and 1 base at J; junction bases unmatched: 11. This CDR3 comprises 16 residues. As DNA, the CDR3 is TGTGCCAGCAGTTGGACAGGGTTACGAGGGTCCTACGAGCAGTACTTC. This codes for CASSWTGLRGSYEQYF.

This clone occurred once. The V gene is TRBV6-4, the J gene TRBJ1-1, with 7 positions matching TRBD1. Germline V gene lookup returns CDR1 MRHNA and CDR2 SNTAGT. V dropped 6 bases and J dropped 5; count of bases not matched to a gene: 9. CDR3 length: 14 residues. The CDR3 DNA sequence: TGTGCCAGCAGCATAAGTACAGGGGATACTGAAGCTTTCTTT. Translation gives CASSISTGDTEAFF.

This clone turned up a few times. The V gene is TRBV27, the J gene TRBJ2-7, with D possibly matching TRBD2 (5 bases). Germline V gene data show CDR1 as MNHEY and CDR2 as SMNVEV (reference sequence). This CDR3 region has 15 residues. V dropped 6 bases and J dropped 5 bases, with 20 bases sitting between them. CDR3 in amino acids: CASRHGIQDAHEQYF. CDR3 coding DNA: TGTGCCAGCAGACACGGGATTCAGGATGCCCACGAGCAGTACTTC.

This clone was observed a handful of times. The rearrangement uses TRBV27 and TRBJ2-1; 9 bases map to TRBD2. This CDR3 has 15 amino acids. Germline V gene lookup returns CDR1 MNHEY and CDR2 SMNVEV (reference sequence). The junction had 4 bases not matched to a gene; V was cut back by 1 base and J by 6 bases. The CDR3 DNA reads as TGTGCCAGCAGTTTATTGGCTAGCGGGATCAATGAGCAGTTCTTC. This sequence encodes CASSLLASGINEQFF.

The rearrangement uses TRBV5-1 and TRBJ2-2, with 8 bases identical to TRBD2. The CDR3 extends over 18 amino acids. Germline CDR1 and CDR2: SGHRS and YFSETQ. V lost 3 bases to trimming and J lost 0 bases; unmatched junction nucleotides: 10. The CDR3: CASSYSLAGGANTGELFF. Here the CDR3 DNA reads TGCGCCAGCAGCTATTCCCTGGCGGGAGGCGCGAACACCGGGGAGCTGTTTTTT.

The gene calls are TRBV6-1 and TRBJ1-3; possible D gene TRBD1, 5 bases. Trimming stripped 0 bases from V and 4 bases from J, with 13 bases between. This CDR3 has 16 residues. Germline V lookup: CDR1 MNHNS, CDR2 SASEGT. CDR3 nucleotide sequence: TGTGCCAGCAGTGAAGCGCTGGGTCCAGGGGGAAACACCATATATTTT. Protein: CASSEALGPGGNTIYF.

The DNA of the CDR3 is TGTGCCAGCAGCCAAAGGACAGGGGATGCAACTAATGAAAAACTGTTTTTT. It specifies CASSQRTGDATNEKLFF. The V call is TRBV4-2, the J call TRBJ1-4; 9 bases fit TRBD1. The V gene's germline CDR1 is LGHNA and CDR2 YNFKEQ. Trimming removed 2 bases from V and 0 bases from J; junction bases left unmatched: 4. CDR3 length: 17 residues.

The chain uses TRBV27 and TRBJ1-5; 8 nucleotides line up with TRBD1. The CDR3 spans 14 residues. V lost 1 base, J lost 5 bases, and 1 base stayed unmatched. The germline V gene encodes CDR1 MNHEY and CDR2 SMNVEV (reference sequence). The CDR3 sequence: CASSLLQGDQPQHF. CDR3 coding DNA: TGTGCCAGCAGTTTATTACAGGGGGATCAGCCCCAGCATTTT.

This clone has just a few counts. The rearrangement links TRBV5-1 to TRBJ2-1; TRBD2 is a possible D gene (6 bases). The CDR3 consists of 13 residues. CDR1 is SGHRS, CDR2 YFSETQ, per germline. V gave up 9 bases and J gave up 4 bases, with 14 bases separating them. The DNA of the CDR3 is TGCGCCACCAGGGAGGACGGGTACAATGAGCAGTTCTTC. Protein sequence: CATREDGYNEQFF. Full variable domain (remainder filled in from reference TRBV5-1 and TRBJ2-1): KAGVTQTPRYLIKTRGQQVTLSCSPISGHRSVSWYQQTPGQGLQFLFEYFSETQRNKGNFPGRFSGRQFSNSRSEMNVSTLELGDSALYLCATREDGYNEQFFGPGTRLTVL.

The chain is built from TRBV6-5 and TRBJ2-1, with unresolved D. V shed 0 bases and J shed 6 bases, with 6 bases lying between them. The CDR3 is made up of 13 amino acids. Germline-derived CDR1 and CDR2 are MNHEY and SVGAGI. In DNA form, the CDR3 reads TGTGCCAGCAGTTACTCGAGTGCCAATGAGCAGTTCTTC. Its protein is CASSYSSANEQFF.

V is TRBV5-1 and J is TRBJ2-7; 8 bases map to TRBD1. Germline values: CDR1 SGHRS, CDR2 YFSETQ. Trimming removed 3 bases from V and 2 bases from J; junction bases left unmatched: 10. This CDR3 contains 16 residues. CDR3 residues: CASSSQPGTGTYEQYF. CDR3 nucleotide sequence: TGCGCCAGCAGCTCCCAACCCGGGACAGGAACCTACGAGCAGTACTTC. The full variable domain, with the rest looked up from reference TRBV5-1 and TRBJ2-7, is KAGVTQTPRYLIKTRGQQVTLSCSPISGHRSVSWYQQTPGQGLQFLFEYFSETQRNKGNFPGRFSGRQFSNSRSEMNVSTLELGDSALYLCASSSQPGTGTYEQYFGPGTRLTVT.

Only one count was recorded for this clone. This chain connects TRBV2 to TRBJ2-7; 7 bases are shared with TRBD2. The CDR3 is 15 amino acids. Per germline, CDR1 SNHLY and CDR2 FYNNEI. J was trimmed by 2 bases and V by 4 bases; bases with no gene match: 8. CDR3 DNA sequence: TGTGCCAGCAGTGTGGACGGGAGGACAACCTACGAGCAGTACTTC. Encoded protein: CASSVDGRTTYEQYF.

This chain joins TRBV6-6 and TRBJ2-7, with 7 bases identical to TRBD1. The CDR3 has 13 residues. Germline trimming cut 10 bases from V and 0 bases from J; bases unmatched to any gene: 6. Germline CDR1 reads MNHNY; CDR2 reads SVGAGI (reference sequence). The CDR3, as DNA: TGTGCCACTCAAACAGGGGTCTCCTACGAGCAGTACTTC. Translated: CATQTGVSYEQYF.

The table lists this clone with a count of one. CDR3 DNA sequence: TGCGCCAGCCCCTACAAAGGACAGGCTAACTATGGCTACACCTTC. Protein: CASPYKGQANYGYTF. The chain uses TRBV23-1 and TRBJ1-2; 7 nucleotides align to TRBD1. TRBV23-1 is noted as an ORF with a role that remains uncertain. V lost 8 bases, J lost 0 bases, and 9 bases stayed unmatched. CDR3 length equals 15 residues.

V is TRBV5-4 and J is TRBJ2-7; 10 bases agree with TRBD2. The V and J ends lost 4 bases and 5 bases, in that order; junction bases with no gene match: 6. The CDR3 is 14 residues long. CDR1 is SGHNT, CDR2 YYREEE, per germline (reference sequence). CDR3 in amino acids: CASSAGLAEDEQYF. DNA of the CDR3: TGTGCCAGCAGCGCAGGACTAGCGGAGGACGAGCAGTACTTC.

This clone was detected once. V gene TRBV27 combines with J gene TRBJ2-7; the match to TRBD2 covers 9 bases. The CDR3 covers 16 residues. Trimming took 5 bases from V and 1 from J; bases not matched to a gene: 9. CDR1 is MNHEY and CDR2 is SMNVEV in the germline V gene (reference sequence). CDR3 amino acids: CASSPEGLAESYEQYF. The CDR3 coding sequence is TGTGCCAGCAGTCCCGAGGGACTAGCAGAATCCTACGAGCAGTACTTC.

This clone was observed a single time. The chain employs TRBV5-1 and TRBJ1-1; 7 positions agree with TRBD1. This CDR3 region has 14 residues. Trimming at V came to 5 bases and at J to 9 bases, leaving 13 bases not matched to a gene. Germline assignment: CDR1 SGHRS and CDR2 YFSETQ. CDR3 DNA sequence: TGCGCCAGCAGGGAAAACGCCGAGGGACAGAAAGCTTTCTTT. Translation: CASRENAEGQKAFF. Full variable domain (outside the CDR3, taken from reference TRBV5-1 and TRBJ1-1): KAGVTQTPRYLIKTRGQQVTLSCSPISGHRSVSWYQQTPGQGLQFLFEYFSETQRNKGNFPGRFSGRQFSNSRSEMNVSTLELGDSALYLCASRENAEGQKAFFGQGTRLTVV.

V gene TRBV19 combines with J gene TRBJ1-2; D unclear. This CDR3 contains 15 residues. In germline, CDR1 is LNHDA, CDR2 SQIVND (reference sequence). V shed 2 bases and J shed 6 bases, with 16 bases lying between them. The CDR3 nucleotides are TGTGCCAGTAGTATACGGGGAACAGTGGGTGATGGCTACACCTTC. Its translation: CASSIRGTVGDGYTF.

V is TRBV5-8 and J is TRBJ2-7, with a tentative D call TRBD1 (6 bases). CDR3 length equals 14 residues. Germline V gene data show CDR1 as SGHTS and CDR2 as YDEGEE. The V end lost 4 bases, the J end lost 3 bases, and 14 bases lay between the germline ends. The CDR3 DNA reads TGTGCCAGCAGCGCTTACAGGGCGAACTACGAGCAGTACTTC. This codes for CASSAYRANYEQYF.

The rearrangement joins TRBV28 to TRBJ2-7; TRBD2 agrees at 7 bases. The CDR3 contains 14 residues. The V gene end was trimmed by 6 bases and the J gene end by 7 bases; junction bases not matched to a gene: 12. Looked up from germline, CDR1 is MDHEN and CDR2 is SYDVKM. This CDR3 is CASRPGGVRGEQYF. The CDR3, as DNA: TGTGCCAGCAGGCCGGGGGGTGTCCGGGGTGAGCAGTACTTC.

This clone was found once. V and J are TRBV5-4 and TRBJ2-1; tentatively, D is TRBD2 (6 bases). V shed 0 bases and J shed 6 bases, with 13 bases lying between them. CDR1 and CDR2 (germline): SGHNT, YYREEE (reference sequence). The CDR3 covers 15 residues. This CDR3 is CASSLGRSSGNEQFF. Here the CDR3 DNA reads TGTGCCAGCAGCTTGGGGAGGAGTAGCGGCAATGAGCAGTTCTTC.

J is TRBJ1-1 and V is TRBV7-3; a possible D gene is TRBD1 (5 bases). This CDR3 region has 15 residues. V was clipped by 1 base and J by 5 bases, with 14 bases between them. Germline V gene data show CDR1 as SGHTA and CDR2 as FQGTGA. CDR3 residues: CASSLKSGVKTEAFF. The CDR3, as DNA: TGTGCCAGCAGCTTAAAGTCGGGGGTTAAGACTGAAGCTTTCTTT.